Below, 31 T cell receptor beta chains from the same sample are listed, as sequenced in a study of CD39 and CD103 CD8 tumor-infiltrating T cells. Only in-frame clones appear in the TCRdb table, and some are missing; sequencing was by immunoSEQ multiplex PCR. Here the sample spans about 17,000 clones, 75% to 95% being singletons. The material sequenced was CD8+ T cells sorted from blood. Specified subset: total memory CD8 T cells (CD45RA-CCR7+/-) from blood or uninvolved lymph node. These receptors came from a human donor with head and neck squamous cell carcinoma.

The genes are TRBV9 and TRBJ2-1, with 9 bases lining up with TRBD2. Germline values: CDR1 SGDLS, CDR2 YYNGEE. The CDR3 totals 16 residues. The J segment lost 4 bases and the V segment lost 0 bases, leaving 5 bases of the junction unmatched. CDR3 region: CASSVAERGVYNEQFF. CDR3 bases: TGTGCCAGCAGCGTAGCGGAGCGGGGGGTATACAATGAGCAGTTCTTC.

CDR3 DNA: TGTGCCAGCAGTTACTCGGCGGGTGGAGGAAACACCATATATTTT. Its protein product is CASSYSAGGGNTIYF. The rearrangement uses TRBV6-5 and TRBJ1-3; no clear D. CDR3 length equals 15 residues. Germline assignment: CDR1 MNHEY and CDR2 SVGAGI. Trimming left V 0 bases short and J 4 bases short, with 10 bases between.

V and J are TRBV7-9 and TRBJ1-1; D unclear. This CDR3 spans 12 amino acids. CDR1 and CDR2 from the germline V gene are SEHNR and FQNEAQ (reference sequence). V lost 5 bases and J 11 bases, leaving 15 bases between the germline ends. Here the CDR3 reads CASSGEAGDAFF. The CDR3 nucleotides are TGTGCCAGCAGCGGCGAGGCGGGAGATGCTTTCTTT.

The chain joins TRBV15 to TRBJ1-5, with a tentative D call TRBD1 (5 bases). CDR3 length equals 17 residues. V lost 8 bases and J 0 bases, leaving 20 bases between the germline ends. The germline gives CDR1 LNHNV, CDR2 YYDKDF (reference sequence). The CDR3 DNA reads as TGTGCCACCGAACTCCGGGACGGCCCATATAGCAATCAGCCCCAGCATTTT. Amino acids: CATELRDGPYSNQPQHF. Supplemented by reference TRBV15 and TRBJ1-5, the full variable domain reads DAMVIQNPRYQVTQFGKPVTLSCSQTLNHNVMYWYQQKSSQAPKLLFHYYDKDFNNEADTPDNFQSRRPNTSFCFLDIRSPGLGDTAMYLCATELRDGPYSNQPQHFGDGTRLSIL.

This chain's CDR3 is CSVVSYSRTQYF. The CDR3 DNA reads as TGCAGCGTTGTATCATATTCCAGGACCCAGTACTTC. V is TRBV29-1 and J is TRBJ2-5; D not certain. Between the trimmed V and J ends, which lost 4 bases and 7 bases, there was a span of 13 bases. The CDR3 sequence is 12 residues long. Germline CDR1 is SQVTM and CDR2 is ANQGSEA.

This clone was observed once. The chain employs TRBV28 and TRBJ2-5; no firm D call. CDR1 and CDR2 (germline): MDHEN, SYDVKM. Trimming took 8 bases from V and 1 from J, leaving 17 bases between them. This CDR3 is built from 15 residues. The CDR3 DNA reads TGTGCCAGCGGTGGGGATATCTTGTCCCAAGAGACCCAGTACTTC. This translates into CASGGDILSQETQYF. The variable domain in full, with the rest retrieved from reference TRBV28 and TRBJ2-5, is DVKVTQSSRYLVKRTGEKVFLECVQDMDHENMFWYRQDPGLGLRLIYFSYDVKMKEKGDIPEGYSVSREKKERFSLILESASTNQTSMYLCASGGDILSQETQYFGPGTRLLVL.

This clone was seen a handful of times. This chain uses TRBV28 with TRBJ1-3, with a tentative D call TRBD1 (5 bases). The CDR3 is made up of 14 amino acids. The V end lost 3 bases, the J end lost 1 base, and 7 bases lay between the germline ends. Germline-derived CDR1 and CDR2 are MDHEN and SYDVKM. The CDR3 DNA reads as TGTGCCAGCAGTTTTTCAGGGTCTGGAAACACCATATATTTT. Amino acid sequence: CASSFSGSGNTIYF.

This sequence joins TRBV19 and TRBJ2-7; 7 positions match TRBD1. Germline trimming cut 2 bases from V and 4 bases from J; bases unmatched to any gene: 5. The germline V gene has CDR1 LNHDA and CDR2 SQIVND (reference sequence). The CDR3 is 14 amino acids. This CDR3 reads CASSITGTAYEQYF. CDR3 bases: TGTGCCAGTAGTATAACTGGGACAGCGTACGAGCAGTACTTC.

This clone has just a few counts. The rearrangement links TRBV4-1 to TRBJ1-2; D is possibly TRBD1 (6 bases). Germline assignment: CDR1 MGHRA and CDR2 YSYEKL. V was clipped by 6 bases and J by 8 bases, with 19 bases between them. This CDR3 region has 14 residues. The CDR3 coding sequence is TGCGCCAGCAGTCAGGTTTTCGGGGGCCGGGGCTACACCTTC. Amino acids: CASSQVFGGRGYTF.

The chain employs TRBV10-3 and TRBJ1-2; D is perhaps TRBD1 (6 bases). V was cut by 0 bases and J by 7 bases, with 15 bases left in between. CDR1 and CDR2 (germline): ENHRY, SYGVKD. The CDR3 totals 15 residues. The CDR3 region is CAISESRGTPIGYTF. DNA for the CDR3: TGTGCCATCAGTGAGTCCCGAGGGACACCTATTGGCTACACCTTC.

The CDR3 region is CASSLGYWDTEAFF. CDR3 nucleotide sequence: TGTGCCAGCAGCTTAGGCTATTGGGACACTGAAGCTTTCTTT. The rearrangement joins TRBV11-2 to TRBJ1-1; D is ambiguous. Trimming took 1 base from V and 3 from J, leaving 9 bases between them. The CDR3 runs 14 residues. Germline V CDR1 and CDR2: SGHAT, FQNNGV.

V is TRBV5-5 and J is TRBJ1-1, with TRBD1 as a possible D gene (6 bases). Trimming cost V 2 bases and J 5 bases, with 10 bases left between them. The CDR3 has 13 amino acids. Germline lookup yields CDR1 SGHKS and CDR2 YYEKEE (reference sequence). The CDR3 DNA follows: TGTGCCAGCAGCTTTGGGACATCTACTGAAGCTTTCTTT. Translation gives CASSFGTSTEAFF.

This clone came up once. V and J are TRBV7-9 and TRBJ2-4; a weak D match, TRBD2 (6 bases). Between the trimmed V and J ends, which lost 4 bases and 1 base, there was a span of 17 bases. The CDR3 totals 17 residues. Germline V CDR1 and CDR2: SEHNR, FQNEAQ (reference sequence). The CDR3 sequence is CASSSTAGGEAKNIQYF. The CDR3 bases are TGTGCCAGCAGCTCGACAGCGGGCGGTGAGGCCAAAAACATTCAGTACTTC.

V gene TRBV19 combines with J gene TRBJ1-3; unclear D gene. In germline, CDR1 is LNHDA, CDR2 SQIVND (reference sequence). Trimming removed 3 bases at V and 3 bases at J, with 9 bases between. The CDR3 runs 14 residues. CDR3 in DNA: TGTGCCAGTAGTATCGCCGGTGATGGAAACACCATATATTTT. It yields the protein CASSIAGDGNTIYF.

The rearrangement uses TRBV2 and TRBJ2-2, with 8 bases lining up with TRBD1. CDR1 and CDR2 (germline): SNHLY, FYNNEI. V trimming: 8 bases; J trimming: 6 bases; junction bases outside the gene matches: 8. CDR3 length: 14 amino acids. Written as DNA, the CDR3 is TGTGCCAGCCCGGACAGGGAAGGCTCCGGGGAGCTGTTTTTT. It translates to CASPDREGSGELFF.

The chain combines TRBV10-3 with TRBJ2-7, with TRBD1 matching 8 bases. Trimming cost V 10 bases and J 7 bases; bases outside gene matches: 9. The CDR3 length is 12 residues. Germline values: CDR1 ENHRY, CDR2 SYGVKD. The CDR3 sequence is CATQGAAGEQYF. The CDR3, as DNA: TGTGCCACCCAGGGGGCAGCAGGGGAGCAGTACTTC.

V is TRBV30 and J is TRBJ1-5, with D unresolved. The CDR3 is made up of 13 amino acids. The germline V gene has CDR1 GTSNPN and CDR2 SVGIG (reference sequence). V was trimmed by 0 bases and J by 0 bases, leaving 3 bases between them. This CDR3 reads CAWSVSSNQPQHF. Here the CDR3 DNA reads TGTGCCTGGAGTGTATCTAGCAATCAGCCCCAGCATTTT.

The V gene is TRBV19, the J gene TRBJ1-2; 7 nucleotides line up with TRBD1. Unmatched junction bases numbered 7, after V lost 5 bases and J lost 1 base. CDR3 size: 15 residues. The germline V gene has CDR1 LNHDA and CDR2 SQIVND (reference sequence). The CDR3, as DNA: TGTGCCAGTAGTCCATCAGGGGGAAGTAACTATGGCTACACCTTC. Translation gives CASSPSGGSNYGYTF.

The rearrangement uses TRBV19 and TRBJ2-2, with D perhaps TRBD1 (5 bases). The germline V and J ends were trimmed by 0 bases and 5 bases, with 10 bases remaining between them. The germline CDR1 and CDR2 sequences are LNHDA and SQIVND (reference sequence). The CDR3 extends over 15 amino acids. CDR3 protein: CASSIDQGGTGELFF. CDR3 sequence (DNA): TGTGCCAGTAGTATAGACCAGGGTGGGACCGGGGAGCTGTTTTTT.

The chain uses TRBV5-4 and TRBJ2-7; 8 nucleotides align to TRBD2. Trimming cost V 3 bases and J 6 bases; bases outside gene matches: 5. Germline values: CDR1 SGHNT, CDR2 YYREEE (reference sequence). The CDR3 sequence is 13 residues long. CDR3 sequence (DNA): TGTGCCAGCAGCTCGGGAGGGGATTTCGAGCAGTACTTC. It encodes CASSSGGDFEQYF.

This chain connects TRBV6-1 to TRBJ2-7; D is uncertain. Trimming left V 4 bases short and J 4 bases short, with 14 bases between. This CDR3 spans 14 amino acids. Germline V lookup: CDR1 MNHNS, CDR2 SASEGT. The CDR3 DNA reads as TGTGCCAGCAGTGCCCCTTCAGTCTTTTACGAGCAGTACTTC. As protein: CASSAPSVFYEQYF.

The chain has TRBV27 and TRBJ2-2; D ambiguous. V gave up 0 bases and J gave up 7 bases, with 6 bases separating them. In germline, CDR1 is MNHEY, CDR2 SMNVEV (reference sequence). The CDR3 loop spans 13 amino acids. The CDR3 DNA reads as TGTGCCAGCAGTTTATCGACTGTCGGGGAGCTGTTTTTT. Its translation is CASSLSTVGELFF.

V is TRBV29-1 and J is TRBJ2-1; weak D call: TRBD1 (6 bases). Germline CDR1 is SQVTM and CDR2 is ANQGSEA. The length of the CDR3 is 15 residues. V lost 4 bases to trimming and J lost 10 bases, with 23 bases between them. The CDR3 nucleotides read TGCAGCGTTGTCCCGATACAGGGCCTGGCCTTAGAGCAGTTCTTC. Amino acids: CSVVPIQGLALEQFF.

The chain is built from TRBV19 and TRBJ1-1, with D unresolved. CDR1 is LNHDA, CDR2 SQIVND, per germline (reference sequence). The CDR3 is made up of 13 amino acids. V was trimmed by 3 bases and J by 7 bases, leaving 12 bases between them. The CDR3 reads CASSITRENEAFF. The CDR3 nucleotides are TGTGCCAGTAGTATTACGAGAGAAAATGAAGCTTTCTTT.

This rearrangement joins TRBV5-5 to TRBJ2-3, with 8 bases fitting TRBD2. Germline V gives CDR1 SGHKS, CDR2 YYEKEE (reference sequence). CDR3 length: 18 amino acids. Trimming took 4 bases from V and 6 from J; bases not matched to a gene: 19. The CDR3 DNA follows: TGTGCCAGCAGCCGGAAATCAACGGGAGGGGCGACAACTGATACGCAGTATTTT. It codes for CASSRKSTGGATTDTQYF.

The V gene is TRBV5-5, the J gene TRBJ1-1; perhaps TRBD1 as D (5 bases). The V and J ends lost 0 bases and 0 bases respectively, with 15 bases between them. The CDR3 spans 17 residues. Germline CDR1 and CDR2: SGHKS and YYEKEE (reference sequence). CDR3 in amino acids: CASSLGGAGSMNTEAFF. CDR3 nucleotides: TGTGCCAGCAGCTTGGGGGGAGCAGGGAGTATGAACACTGAAGCTTTCTTT.

The chain couples TRBV29-1 to TRBJ2-7; TRBD1 is a possible D gene (5 bases). The CDR3 is 14 residues long. Per germline, CDR1 SQVTM and CDR2 ANQGSEA. The V end was cut by 4 bases, the J end by 5 bases, with 18 bases between. CDR3 nucleotides: TGCAGCGTTGGGACACACCTATTAGGCCACGAGCAGTACTTC. Translation: CSVGTHLLGHEQYF.

This chain connects TRBV29-1 to TRBJ2-3; 10 bases fit TRBD1. The CDR3 sequence is 14 residues long. Per germline, CDR1 SQVTM and CDR2 ANQGSEA. With V trimmed by 3 bases and J by 3 bases, 3 bases remained unmatched. DNA of the CDR3: TGCAGCGTTGACGCGGGACAGGGGACAGATACGCAGTATTTT. This codes for CSVDAGQGTDTQYF.

This clone was detected only once. The J gene is TRBJ1-5, the V gene TRBV30; D remains ambiguous. Germline assignment: CDR1 GTSNPN and CDR2 SVGIG (reference sequence). V was pared by 2 bases and J by 5 bases, with 13 bases between. The CDR3 length is 14 residues. The DNA of the CDR3 is TGTGCCTGGAGTTCACAGTTGGCGGATCAGCCCCAGCATTTT. It translates to CAWSSQLADQPQHF.

The count of this clone is one. V usage is TRBV6-5 and J usage is TRBJ1-6; no definite D call. Germline V gene data show CDR1 as MNHEY and CDR2 as SVGAGI. Trimming left V 6 bases short and J 9 bases short, with 15 bases between. The CDR3 runs to 14 residues. CDR3 DNA: TGTGCCAGCAGCACCGAGTCCCTTGCTTCACCCCTCCACTTT. The encoded protein is CASSTESLASPLHF.

V is TRBV7-9 and J is TRBJ1-1; D gene ambiguous. This CDR3 has 13 residues. Germline values: CDR1 SEHNR, CDR2 FQNEAQ (reference sequence). The germline V and J ends were trimmed by 6 bases and 5 bases, with 13 bases remaining between them. The CDR3 loop is CASRSGGGTEAFF. Written as DNA, the CDR3 is TGTGCCAGCAGGTCGGGTGGAGGGACTGAAGCTTTCTTT.